This T cell receptor beta chain originates from a study of cytotoxic CD8 clonotypes in ibrutinib-treated CLL. Generated by immunoSEQ multiplex PCR, the TCRdb table keeps only in-frame clones and is missing some. Of around 140,000 clones in the sample, about 80% were seen once. Germline CDR1 is MNHEY and CDR2 is SVGAGI. The CDR3 spans 14 residues. V lost 2 bases and J 4 bases, leaving 11 bases between the germline ends. This chain uses TRBV6-5 with TRBJ1-1; D may be TRBD1 (5 bases). The receptor's source is a human donor with chronic lymphocytic leukemia. Material: PBMCs, obtained after 12 months of ibrutinib treatment. CDR3 residues: CASSYQGWTTEAFF. Written as DNA, the CDR3 is TGTGCCAGCAGTTACCAGGGTTGGACCACTGAAGCTTTCTTT.